One sample yielded the 9 T cell receptor beta chains listed below, sequenced in a study of blood T cell repertoires in COVID-19. Measured with immunoSEQ multiplex PCR; TCRdb has only the in-frame clones, and not every one. The table lists 140,000 to 150,000 clones, about nine tenths of them singletons. Sequencing used peripheral blood. All receptors derive from a human donor with COVID-19, enrolled during active disease. The donor label of this sample is uncertain.

The CDR3 protein is CSVVGRVRGYGYTF. The DNA for the CDR3 is TGCAGCGTTGTAGGCAGGGTGCGTGGCTATGGCTACACCTTC. The V call is TRBV29-1, the J call TRBJ1-2; D perhaps matches TRBD1 (5 bases). The CDR3 is made up of 14 amino acids. The germline V gene encodes CDR1 SQVTM and CDR2 ANQGSEA. Between the trimmed V and J ends, which lost 4 bases and 4 bases, there was a span of 16 bases.

The rearrangement joins TRBV21-1 to TRBJ2-7; TRBD2 is the table's D call and was not checked against the DNA. TRBV21-1 has pseudogene status. The CDR3 spans 16 residues. CDR3 protein: CASSHRTLDLVSEQYF. Written as DNA, the CDR3 is TGTGCCAGCAGCCATCGGACTCTTGACCTGGTTAGCGAGCAGTACTTC.

The chain uses TRBV7-9 and TRBJ1-6; TRBD1 matches at 10 bases. The CDR3 sequence is 15 residues long. Germline-derived CDR1 and CDR2 are SEHNR and FQNEAQ (reference sequence). Trimming removed 5 bases from V and 8 bases from J; junction bases left unmatched: 6. In DNA, the CDR3 is TGTGCCAGCAGCCATGGAGGACAGGGGGATTCACCCCTCCACTTT. Translating gives CASSHGGQGDSPLHF.

This rearrangement joins TRBV27 to TRBJ2-7; TRBD1 agrees at 7 bases. Germline V gene sequence: CDR1 MNHEY, CDR2 SMNVEV (reference sequence). V dropped 3 bases and J dropped 5; count of bases not matched to a gene: 4. The CDR3 is made up of 13 amino acids. Written as DNA, the CDR3 is TGTGCCAGCAGTTTCTCAGGACAGGACGAGCAGTACTTC. As protein: CASSFSGQDEQYF.

CDR3 DNA sequence: TGTGCCAGCAGCAGGCGGAGGAGGGTAAACTATGGCTACACCTTC. Translation: CASSRRRRVNYGYTF. V usage is TRBV3-1 (or the pseudogene TRBV3-2) and J usage is TRBJ1-2; no definite D call. V lost 5 bases and J 2 bases, leaving 15 bases between the germline ends. The germline CDR1 and CDR2 sequences are LGHDT and YNNKEL (reference sequence). The CDR3 spans 15 residues.

The V call is TRBV5-6, the J call TRBJ1-1; D ambiguous. This CDR3 has 13 amino acids. Germline V gene lookup returns CDR1 SGHDT and CDR2 YYEEEE. Trimming cost V 1 base and J 1 base, with 5 bases left between them. The DNA of the CDR3 is TGTGCCAGCAGCTTGTCGAGGAACACTGAAGCTTTCTTT. Its translation: CASSLSRNTEAFF.

The V gene is TRBV5-1, the J gene TRBJ2-3, with D maybe TRBD2 (5 bases). V was cut by 4 bases and J by 0 bases, with 12 bases left in between. The CDR3 is 15 amino acids. The germline V gene has CDR1 SGHRS and CDR2 YFSETQ. The CDR3 DNA is TGCGCCAGCAGCGCCAGCGGCCCTAGCACAGATACGCAGTATTTT. It encodes CASSASGPSTDTQYF.

The CDR3 bases are TGTGCCAGCAAGGGTTTTCGACAGGGGAACTCCTACGAGCAGTACTTC. Translating gives CASKGFRQGNSYEQYF. The chain combines TRBV2 with TRBJ2-7, with 8 nucleotides matching TRBD1. The CDR3 is made up of 16 amino acids. J gave up 0 bases and V 7 bases, and 11 bases lay outside the gene matches. The V gene's germline CDR1 is SNHLY and CDR2 FYNNEI.

The chain combines TRBV15 with TRBJ1-1; 7 bases agree with TRBD1. The trim removed 3 bases at V and 0 bases at J, leaving 7 bases unmatched. The germline CDR1 and CDR2 sequences are LNHNV and YYDKDF (reference sequence). The CDR3 contains 16 residues. CDR3 amino acids: CATSRGRTGLNTEAFF. The CDR3 nucleotides are TGTGCCACCAGCAGGGGCCGGACAGGATTGAACACTGAAGCTTTCTTT.